A selection of T cell receptor beta chains follows, all from one sample in a study of blood T cell repertoires in COVID-19. Sequencing was performed with immunoSEQ multiplex PCR; in TCRdb, only in-frame clones are kept and a portion is missing. Of more than 250,000 clones in the sample, around 87% are singletons; the top ten hold approximately 5.3%. The material sequenced was PBMCs or T cells enriched from blood (not recorded which). The receptors were sampled from a woman aged 25 to 39 who had recovered from COVID-19. CDR3s include the opening cysteine and the closing phenylalanine or tryptophan. The order of the fields is clone size, V gene, CDR3 length, J gene, D gene, CDR3 DNA, CDR3 protein. D genes are given only for firm matches. The listing skips clone size in some rows; elsewhere it reads once, few, many or a size class.

clone size: .
V gene: TRBV21-1
CDR3 length: 12
J gene: TRBJ1-1
D gene: .
CDR3 DNA: TGTGCCAGCAGAGGCTTAGGGGCCGGGGCTTTCTTT
CDR3 protein: CASRGLGAGAFF

clone size: .
V gene: TRBV10-3
CDR3 length: 13
J gene: TRBJ1-1
D gene: .
CDR3 DNA: TGTGCCATCAAGGTCTCAGGGAACACTGAAGCTTTCTTT
CDR3 protein: CAIKVSGNTEAFF

clone size: .
V gene: TRBV5-5
CDR3 length: 14
J gene: TRBJ2-3
D gene: TRBD2
CDR3 DNA: TGTGCCAGCGGTGCGGGGGGGTACACAGATACGCAGTATTTT
CDR3 protein: CASGAGGYTDTQYF

clone size: .
V gene: TRBV5-4
CDR3 length: 12
J gene: TRBJ2-1
D gene: TRBD1
CDR3 DNA: TGTGCCACCTTACTACAGGGGACCGAACAGTTCTTC
CDR3 protein: CATLLQGTEQFF

clone size: .
V gene: TRBV28
CDR3 length: 15
J gene: TRBJ2-7
D gene: TRBD2
CDR3 DNA: TGTGCCAGCAGTTTGGTACTAGCGGGGGCCTACGAGCAGTACTTC
CDR3 protein: CASSLVLAGAYEQYF

clone size: .
V gene: TRBV5-1
CDR3 length: 16
J gene: TRBJ1-4
D gene: .
CDR3 DNA: TGCGCCAGCAGCTTGGAAGGGGCACTAACTAATGAAAAACTGTTTTTT
CDR3 protein: CASSLEGALTNEKLFF

clone size: .
V gene: TRBV16
CDR3 length: 14
J gene: TRBJ1-1
D gene: TRBD1
CDR3 DNA: TGTGCCAGCAGTCCCGGGACAGGGAACACTGAAGCTTTCTTT
CDR3 protein: CASSPGTGNTEAFF

clone size: .
V gene: TRBV6-5
CDR3 length: 15
J gene: TRBJ1-3
D gene: .
CDR3 DNA: TGTGCCAGCAGGACCTTAGGAGGGGCTGGAAACACCATATATTTT
CDR3 protein: CASRTLGGAGNTIYF

clone size: .
V gene: TRBV7-2
CDR3 length: 16
J gene: TRBJ2-1
D gene: TRBD2
CDR3 DNA: TGTGCCAGCAGCTTAGCGGGACGGGGGGGATACAATGAGCAGTTCTTC
CDR3 protein: CASSLAGRGGYNEQFF

clone size: once
V gene: TRBV7-8
CDR3 length: 20
J gene: TRBJ1-2
D gene: TRBD1
CDR3 DNA: TGTGCCAGCAGCTCCACAAATAACAGGGGTTGGGGGCCCACTAACTATGGCTACACCTTC
CDR3 protein: CASSSTNNRGWGPTNYGYTF

clone size: .
V gene: TRBV5-1
CDR3 length: 16
J gene: TRBJ2-7
D gene: .
CDR3 DNA: TGCGCCAGCAGCTTGGCCGGGGGTGGAGGCATCTACGAGCAGTACTTC
CDR3 protein: CASSLAGGGGIYEQYF

clone size: .
V gene: TRBV2
CDR3 length: 15
J gene: TRBJ2-7
D gene: .
CDR3 DNA: TGTGCCAGCACCCGAACCGCACAGAGCAATTACGAGCAGTACTTC
CDR3 protein: CASTRTAQSNYEQYF

clone size: .
V gene: TRBV3-1/TRBV3-2
CDR3 length: 13
J gene: TRBJ1-3
D gene: .
CDR3 DNA: TGTGCCAGCAGCCAAGACGCGGGAAACACCATATATTTT
CDR3 protein: CASSQDAGNTIYF

clone size: .
V gene: TRBV6-2/TRBV6-3
CDR3 length: 14
J gene: TRBJ1-2
D gene: .
CDR3 DNA: TGTGCCAGCAGTTTCCGCCCCGACAGGAATGGCTACACCTTC
CDR3 protein: CASSFRPDRNGYTF

clone size: .
V gene: TRBV5-8
CDR3 length: 16
J gene: TRBJ1-4
D gene: TRBD1
CDR3 DNA: TGTGCCAGCAGTCCTGGGGCCGGGACAGGGAATGAAAAACTGTTTTTT
CDR3 protein: CASSPGAGTGNEKLFF

clone size: .
V gene: TRBV7-7
CDR3 length: 15
J gene: TRBJ2-5
D gene: TRBD2
CDR3 DNA: TGTGCTAGCAGCCTGACTAGCGGGGGTAAAGAGACCCAGTACTTC
CDR3 protein: CASSLTSGGKETQYF

clone size: .
V gene: TRBV18
CDR3 length: 15
J gene: TRBJ1-2
D gene: TRBD1
CDR3 DNA: TGTGCCAGCTCACCGCAGGCAGGGGGCATTAATGGCTACACCTTC
CDR3 protein: CASSPQAGGINGYTF

clone size: .
V gene: TRBV7-8
CDR3 length: 15
J gene: TRBJ1-2
D gene: TRBD1
CDR3 DNA: TGTGCCAGCAGCATGCCGGGACAGGGGGCTTATGGCTACACCTTC
CDR3 protein: CASSMPGQGAYGYTF

clone size: once
V gene: TRBV19
CDR3 length: 15
J gene: TRBJ1-6
D gene: .
CDR3 DNA: TGTGCCAGTAGTCGGGGGGCGCCGGGGAATTCACCCCTCCACTTT
CDR3 protein: CASSRGAPGNSPLHF

clone size: .
V gene: TRBV19
CDR3 length: 19
J gene: TRBJ2-1
D gene: TRBD2
CDR3 DNA: TGTGCCAGTAGTATCGAAACTAGCGGACGACCGGGAGCACGGGATGAGCAGTTCTTC
CDR3 protein: CASSIETSGRPGARDEQFF